Listed below are T cell receptor beta chains from one sample, sequenced in a study of CD8 T cells in Susac syndrome. MiXCR, applied by TCRdb to the immunoSEQ multiplex PCR reads, yields one record per CDR3 protein. The data show about 180,000 distinct CDR3 sequences, about 96% seen once. Sequencing was done on a sample of CD4+ T cells from PBMCs. These TCRs come from a human donor with Susac syndrome. The CDR3 runs from the conserved cysteine through the conserved F or W. The order of the fields is V gene, clone size, J gene, D gene, CDR3 protein, CDR3 DNA. The D gene is left open where the match is weak. Some rows have no size entry. The others give once, few or many, or a class for an expanded clone.

TRBV20-1	-	TRBJ2-4	TRBD2	CSVKETSNIQYF	TGCAGTGTTAAGGAGACTAGCAACATTCAGTACTTC
TRBV5-1	-	TRBJ1-5	-	CASSVDQNGQPQHF	TGCGCCAGCAGCGTTGACCAAAACGGTCAGCCCCAGCATTTT
TRBV5-4	-	TRBJ2-5	-	CASSFVAGAGQETQYF	TGTGCCAGCAGCTTTGTCGCGGGGGCGGGCCAAGAGACCCAGTACTTC
TRBV7-9	-	TRBJ2-5	TRBD2	CASSRPGLATSVSRETQYF	TGTGCCAGCAGCAGACCGGGACTAGCGACTTCTGTCTCTAGGGAGACCCAGTACTTC
TRBV28	-	TRBJ2-7	-	CASSLWASTEQYF	TGTGCCAGCAGTTTATGGGCGAGCACCGAGCAGTACTTC
TRBV20-1	-	TRBJ2-7	-	CSARGGHEQYF	TGCAGTGCTAGAGGGGGGCACGAGCAGTACTTC
TRBV20-1	-	TRBJ2-5	-	CSARAIETQYF	TGCAGTGCTAGAGCTATTGAGACCCAGTACTTC
TRBV29-1	-	TRBJ1-1	-	CSVEVGGINTEAFF	TGCAGCGTTGAAGTTGGGGGGATCAACACTGAAGCTTTCTTT
TRBV28	-	TRBJ2-2	-	CASRTNRVNTGELFF	TGTGCCAGCAGAACGAACAGGGTGAACACCGGGGAGCTGTTTTTT
TRBV5-1	once	TRBJ2-5	-	CASVLIQTQYF	TGCGCCAGCGTACTTATCCAGACCCAGTACTTC
TRBV7-8	-	TRBJ1-1	TRBD1	CASSFDRAVGEAFF	TGTGCCAGCAGCTTCGACAGGGCCGTGGGTGAAGCTTTCTTT
TRBV14	-	TRBJ2-7	-	CASSQRAAGYEQYF	TGTGCCAGCAGCCAACGAGCCGCCGGCTACGAGCAGTACTTC
TRBV29-1	-	TRBJ1-5	-	CSPGDAQHF	TGCAGCCCGGGGGACGCCCAGCATTTT
TRBV7-9	-	TRBJ2-1	TRBD1	CASSPDRVVLYNEQFF	TGTGCCAGCAGCCCAGACAGGGTTGTCCTATACAATGAGCAGTTCTTC
TRBV29-1	once	TRBJ2-5	-	CSVEASFGRGQYF	TGCAGCGTTGAAGCCAGTTTCGGTAGAGGCCAGTACTTC
TRBV30	-	TRBJ1-1	-	CAWRGNTEAFF	TGTGCCTGGAGGGGGAACACTGAAGCTTTCTTT
TRBV28	-	TRBJ2-3	-	CASSLVQGTDTQYF	TGTGCCAGCAGTTTGGTCCAGGGTACAGATACGCAGTATTTT
TRBV20-1	-	TRBJ1-2	-	CSASPPSGYANYGYTF	TGCAGTGCTAGTCCGCCCTCGGGCTACGCTAACTATGGCTACACCTTC
TRBV20-1	once	TRBJ2-4	-	CSAPVGKDIQYF	TGCAGTGCACCGGTAGGGAAGGACATTCAGTACTTC
TRBV6-2/TRBV6-3	-	TRBJ2-5	-	CATSDQGQETQYF	TGTGCCACCAGTGACCAGGGTCAAGAGACCCAGTACTTC
TRBV29-1	-	TRBJ2-7	TRBD2	CSVETSGRVYEQYF	TGCAGCGTGGAAACTAGCGGGAGGGTCTACGAGCAGTACTTC
TRBV24-1	-	TRBJ1-2	TRBD1	CATSARDSYGYTF	TGTGCCACCAGTGCCCGGGACAGCTATGGCTACACCTTC
TRBV11-2	-	TRBJ1-2	-	CASSSDLYGYTF	TGTGCCAGCAGCTCGGACCTCTATGGCTACACCTTC
TRBV11-2	-	TRBJ1-5	-	CASSSGPETYQPQHF	TGTGCCAGCAGCTCCGGACCCGAGACCTATCAGCCCCAGCATTTT
TRBV30	-	TRBJ2-2	TRBD1	CAWSPGQGYPGELFF	TGTGCCTGGAGTCCGGGACAGGGCTATCCCGGGGAGCTGTTTTTT
TRBV29-1	-	TRBJ1-3	-	CSVQGSSGNTIYF	TGCAGCGTTCAGGGATCATCTGGAAACACCATATATTTT
TRBV20-1	-	TRBJ1-3	-	CSARVPGAAAGNTIYF	TGCAGTGCTAGAGTTCCGGGGGCTGCGGCTGGAAACACCATATATTTT
TRBV28	-	TRBJ2-7	TRBD1	CASTLGQGRYEQYF	TGTGCCAGCACCCTCGGACAGGGACGCTACGAGCAGTACTTC
TRBV7-2	-	TRBJ2-5	-	CASSLPGLSQETQYF	TGTGCCAGCAGCTTACCCGGACTCTCCCAAGAGACCCAGTACTTC
TRBV20-1	-	TRBJ2-1	-	CSARTILGGGIEGEQFF	TGCAGTGCTAGAACAATCCTGGGCGGAGGGATCGAGGGTGAGCAGTTCTTC
TRBV9	-	TRBJ2-1	TRBD2	CASSQRLAGKLNEQFF	TGTGCCAGCAGCCAACGACTAGCGGGAAAACTGAATGAGCAGTTCTTC
TRBV7-9	-	TRBJ1-5	-	CASSLVGENQPQHF	TGTGCCAGCAGCTTAGTTGGGGAGAATCAGCCCCAGCATTTT
TRBV9	-	TRBJ2-5	TRBD1	CASSGDRDQETQYF	TGTGCCAGCAGCGGCGACAGGGACCAAGAGACCCAGTACTTC
TRBV5-6	-	TRBJ2-1	-	CASNSDYHNEQFF	TGTGCCAGCAACTCAGACTACCACAATGAGCAGTTCTTC
TRBV6-2/TRBV6-3	-	TRBJ2-7	-	CASSYVTEQYF	TGTGCCAGCAGTTACGTGACGGAGCAGTACTTC
TRBV3-1	once	TRBJ2-3	TRBD2	CASSPKRLAGSDTQYF	TGTGCCAGCAGTCCGAAACGACTAGCGGGGTCAGATACGCAGTATTTT
TRBV25-1	-	TRBJ1-6	-	CASRYANSPLHF	TGTGCCAGCCGATATGCTAATTCACCCCTCCACTTT
TRBV5-6	-	TRBJ2-3	-	CASSFGQSFTDTQYF	TGTGCCAGCAGCTTCGGACAGTCTTTCACAGATACGCAGTATTTT
TRBV6-1	few	TRBJ2-4	-	CASSQGGDRGYF	TGTGCCAGCAGCCAAGGCGGGGACCGGGGGTACTTC
TRBV5-1	-	TRBJ2-7	-	CASSGSYEQYF	TGCGCCAGCAGCGGGTCCTACGAGCAGTACTTC
TRBV13	-	TRBJ2-3	TRBD2	CASSPILTSGRATTDTQYF	TGTGCCAGCAGCCCCATCCTAACTAGCGGGAGGGCCACTACAGATACGCAGTATTTT
TRBV19	-	TRBJ2-5	TRBD2	CASRLAGETQYF	TGTGCCAGTCGACTAGCCGGGGAGACCCAGTACTTC
TRBV28	-	TRBJ1-2	-	CASSLRDRPGYTF	TGTGCCAGCAGTTTGAGAGACCGCCCGGGCTACACCTTC
TRBV4-1	-	TRBJ2-3	-	CASSQDWGIQGTQYF	TGCGCCAGCAGCCAAGATTGGGGGATTCAAGGTACGCAGTATTTT
TRBV24-1	-	TRBJ1-2	-	CATSDPGRTDGYTF	TGTGCCACCAGTGACCCGGGCCGAACAGATGGCTACACCTTC
TRBV6-5	once	TRBJ1-1	-	CATYQGLTEAFF	TGTGCCACATATCAGGGGCTGACTGAAGCTTTCTTT
TRBV5-6	-	TRBJ2-6	TRBD1	CASSLTGTGGSGANVLTF	TGTGCCAGCAGCTTGACCGGGACAGGGGGCTCTGGGGCCAACGTCCTGACTTTC
TRBV14	-	TRBJ1-1	-	CASSLGRSTEAFF	TGTGCCAGCAGCCTCGGTCGAAGCACTGAAGCTTTCTTT
TRBV20-1	-	TRBJ2-7	-	CSANQVQPGSYEQYF	TGCAGTGCCAATCAAGTCCAGCCGGGCTCCTACGAGCAGTACTTC
TRBV27	-	TRBJ1-2	-	CARTVNGYTF	TGTGCTCGGACAGTGAATGGCTACACCTTC
TRBV20-1	-	TRBJ2-7	TRBD1	CSARDQPGQGREQYF	TGCAGTGCTAGAGATCAACCGGGACAGGGACGCGAGCAGTACTTC
TRBV20-1	-	TRBJ2-1	TRBD2	CSASRGSSYNEQFF	TGCAGTGCTAGCCGCGGGAGCTCCTACAATGAGCAGTTCTTC
TRBV27	-	TRBJ2-6	-	CASSFGGRAGANVLTF	TGTGCCAGCAGTTTCGGGGGAAGGGCTGGGGCCAACGTCCTGACTTTC
TRBV20-1	once	TRBJ1-3	-	CSAGRVGGNTIYF	TGCAGTGCTGGACGGGTGGGGGGAAACACCATATATTTT
TRBV3-1	-	TRBJ1-2	-	CASSQRSNYGYTF	TGTGCCAGCAGCCAACGGTCCAACTATGGCTACACCTTC
TRBV2	-	TRBJ1-1	-	CASSEAVVGAFF	TGTGCCAGCAGTGAAGCTGTGGTGGGAGCTTTCTTT
TRBV18	-	TRBJ1-2	-	CASSPDAGPYGYTF	TGTGCCAGCTCACCGGACGCCGGACCTTATGGCTACACCTTC